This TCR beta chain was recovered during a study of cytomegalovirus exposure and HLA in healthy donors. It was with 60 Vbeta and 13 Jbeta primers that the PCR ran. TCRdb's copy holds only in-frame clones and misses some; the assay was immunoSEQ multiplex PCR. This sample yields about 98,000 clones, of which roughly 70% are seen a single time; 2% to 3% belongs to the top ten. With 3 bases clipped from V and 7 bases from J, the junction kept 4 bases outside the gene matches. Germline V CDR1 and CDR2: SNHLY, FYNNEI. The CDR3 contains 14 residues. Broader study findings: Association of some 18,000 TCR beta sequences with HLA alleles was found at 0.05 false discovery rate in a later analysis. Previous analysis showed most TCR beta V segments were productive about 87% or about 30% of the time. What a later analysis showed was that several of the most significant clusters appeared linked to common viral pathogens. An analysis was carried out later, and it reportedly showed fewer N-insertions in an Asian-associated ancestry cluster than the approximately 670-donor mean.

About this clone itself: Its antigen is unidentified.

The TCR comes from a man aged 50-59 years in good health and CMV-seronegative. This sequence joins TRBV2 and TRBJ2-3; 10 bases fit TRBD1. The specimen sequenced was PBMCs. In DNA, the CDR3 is TGTGCCAGCAGTGATGGGACAGGGGTATATACGCAGTATTTT. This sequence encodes CASSDGTGVYTQYF.